This T cell receptor (beta chain) stems from a study of T cells in Graves' hyperthyroidism and ophthalmopathy. The sample holds many counts of this clonotype. Per the germline V gene, CDR1 is SGHTA and CDR2 is FQGTGA. V lost 8 bases and J lost 1, with 21 bases in between. This CDR3 has 16 amino acids. TCR beta CDR3 sequences were amplified from RNA transcripts. TCR CDR3 regions were first amplified by RT-PCR with HTBI primers. One entry per CDR3 protein results from TCRdb running MiXCR on the multiplex PCR reads. The top ten hold around 9.2% of the sample, which has 300,000 to 400,000 distinct CDR3 sequences, around 13% seen once.

The receptor was isolated from a woman aged 18-35 years with Graves' hyperthyroidism. The sequencing input was blood. The V and J genes are TRBV7-3 and TRBJ2-7; maybe TRBD1 (5 bases). This CDR3 is CASRTRPRTISYEQYF. Here the CDR3 DNA reads TGTGCCAGCCGAACTCGTCCACGGACAATTTCCTACGAGCAGTACTTC.